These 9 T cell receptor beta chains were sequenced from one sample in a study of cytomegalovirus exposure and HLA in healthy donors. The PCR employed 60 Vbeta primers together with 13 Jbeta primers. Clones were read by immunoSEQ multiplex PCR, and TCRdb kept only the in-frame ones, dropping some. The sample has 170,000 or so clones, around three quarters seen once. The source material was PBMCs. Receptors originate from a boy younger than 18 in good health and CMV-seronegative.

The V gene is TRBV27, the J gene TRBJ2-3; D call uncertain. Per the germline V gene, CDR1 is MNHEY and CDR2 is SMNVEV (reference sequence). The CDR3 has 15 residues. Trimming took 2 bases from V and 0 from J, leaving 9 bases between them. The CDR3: CASSLAVTSTDTQYF. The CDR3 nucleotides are TGTGCCAGCAGTTTAGCGGTTACTAGCACAGATACGCAGTATTTT.

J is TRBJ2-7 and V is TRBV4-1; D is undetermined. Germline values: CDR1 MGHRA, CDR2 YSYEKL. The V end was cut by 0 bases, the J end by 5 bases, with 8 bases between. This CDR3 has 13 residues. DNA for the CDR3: TGCGCCAGCAGCCAAGATCTGAGGAACGAGCAGTACTTC. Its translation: CASSQDLRNEQYF.

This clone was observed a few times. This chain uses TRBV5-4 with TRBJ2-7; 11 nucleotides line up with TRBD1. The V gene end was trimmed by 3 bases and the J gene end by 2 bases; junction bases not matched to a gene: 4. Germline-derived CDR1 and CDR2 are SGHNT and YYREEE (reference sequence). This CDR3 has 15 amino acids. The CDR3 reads CASSSGTGGTYEQYF. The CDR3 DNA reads TGTGCCAGCAGCTCCGGGACAGGGGGGACCTACGAGCAGTACTTC.

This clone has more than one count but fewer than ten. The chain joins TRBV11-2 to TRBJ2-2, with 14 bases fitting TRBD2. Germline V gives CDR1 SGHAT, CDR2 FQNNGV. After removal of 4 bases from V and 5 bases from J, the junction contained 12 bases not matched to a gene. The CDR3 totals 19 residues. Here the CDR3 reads CASSSGTSGSAPGTGELFF. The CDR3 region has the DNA TGTGCCAGCAGCTCCGGGACTAGCGGGAGTGCTCCTGGAACCGGGGAGCTGTTTTTT.

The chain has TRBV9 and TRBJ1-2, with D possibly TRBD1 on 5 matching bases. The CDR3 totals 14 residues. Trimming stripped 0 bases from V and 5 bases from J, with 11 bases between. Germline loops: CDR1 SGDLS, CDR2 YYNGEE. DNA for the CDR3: TGTGCCAGCAGCGTAGCTGGGCAGGGATATGGCTACACCTTC. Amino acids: CASSVAGQGYGYTF. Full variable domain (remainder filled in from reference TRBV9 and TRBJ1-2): DSGVTQTPKHLITATGQRVTLRCSPRSGDLSVYWYQQSLDQGLQFLIQYYNGEERAKGNILERFSAQQFPDLHSELNLSSLELGDSALYFCASSVAGQGYGYTFGSGTRLTVV.

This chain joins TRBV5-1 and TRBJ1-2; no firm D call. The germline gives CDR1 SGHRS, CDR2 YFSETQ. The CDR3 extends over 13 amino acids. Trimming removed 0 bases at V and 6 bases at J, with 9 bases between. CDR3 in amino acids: CASSLDSGNGYTF. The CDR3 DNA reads TGCGCCAGCAGCTTGGACAGCGGTAATGGCTACACCTTC.

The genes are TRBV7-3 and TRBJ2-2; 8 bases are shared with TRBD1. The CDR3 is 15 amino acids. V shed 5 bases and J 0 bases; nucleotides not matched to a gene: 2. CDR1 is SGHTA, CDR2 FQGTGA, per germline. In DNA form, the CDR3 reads TGTGCCAGCAGCCGGGACAGGACGAACACCGGGGAGCTGTTTTTT. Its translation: CASSRDRTNTGELFF.

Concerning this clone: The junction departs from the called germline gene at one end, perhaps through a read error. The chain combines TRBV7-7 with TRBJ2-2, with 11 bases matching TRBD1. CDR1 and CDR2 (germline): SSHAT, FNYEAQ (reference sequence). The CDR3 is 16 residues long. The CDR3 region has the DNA TGTGCTAGCAGCTTAGCCGGGACAGGGGGGACCGGGGAGCTGTTTTTT. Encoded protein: CASSLAGTGGTGELFF.

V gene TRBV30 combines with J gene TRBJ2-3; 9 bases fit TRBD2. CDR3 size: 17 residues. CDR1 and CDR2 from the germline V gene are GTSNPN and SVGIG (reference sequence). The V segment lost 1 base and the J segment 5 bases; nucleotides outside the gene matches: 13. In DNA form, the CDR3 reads TGTGCCTGGAGTGCCCCTTTAGCGGGGGCCCAACTAGATACGCAGTATTTT. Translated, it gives CAWSAPLAGAQLDTQYF.